Listed below are T cell receptor beta chains from one sample, sequenced in a study of response to subunit inactivated influenza vaccine. TCRdb ran MiXCR on the RT-PCR reads and lists one entry per CDR3 protein. The table has hundreds of thousands of distinct CDR3 sequences, 6.5% to 8% seen once. The input for sequencing was PBMCs from blood, taken approximately 25 months after vaccination. Source of these receptors: a man between 50 and 69 years old who received an inactivated influenza vaccine. The CDR3 runs from the conserved cysteine through the conserved F or W. Fields, in order: J gene, clone size, V gene, CDR3 length, D gene, CDR3 protein, CDR3 DNA. D genes are given only for firm matches. Size tells how often a clone was seen (once, few, many) or the class of an expanded clone, and some rows leave it out.

>TRBJ1-4|few|TRBV7-9|15|.
CASSGGNGANEKLFF
TGTGCCAGCAGCGGGGGAAACGGGGCTAATGAAAAACTGTTTTTT
>TRBJ2-3|few|TRBV7-2|15|.
CASSLQGRLGDTQYF
TGTGCCAGCAGCTTACAGGGGCGGCTCGGAGATACGCAGTATTTT
>TRBJ2-7|.|TRBV19|16|TRBD2
CASSRLTSGRPYEQYF
TGTGCCAGTAGTAGATTAACTAGCGGGCGTCCCTACGAGCAGTACTTC
>TRBJ1-2|few|TRBV4-1|18|TRBD1
CASSQDRQEQGATKGYTF
TGCGCCAGCAGCCAAGATCGTCAAGAACAGGGGGCCACTAAGGGCTACACCTTC
>TRBJ1-1|few|TRBV20-1|15|TRBD1
CSGKEGGALNTEAFF
TGCAGTGGGAAGGAAGGGGGCGCACTAAACACTGAAGCTTTCTTT
>TRBJ2-2|.|TRBV12-3/TRBV12-4|16|.
CASSWGVVAYHGELFF
TGTGCCAGCAGCTGGGGGGTTGTTGCGTATCACGGGGAGCTGTTTTTT
>TRBJ2-7|few|TRBV10-3|14|.
CAIRNDPPNYEQYF
TGTGCCATCAGGAACGACCCTCCCAACTACGAGCAGTACTTC
>TRBJ2-7|few|TRBV4-3|15|TRBD2
CASSQNRGGSYEQYF
TGCGCCAGCAGCCAAAACCGCGGGGGGTCCTACGAGCAGTACTTC
>TRBJ2-2|few|TRBV4-3|17|TRBD1
CASSQDTQGSRTGELFF
TGCGCCAGCAGCCAAGATACACAGGGGTCACGGACCGGGGAGCTGTTTTTT
>TRBJ1-1|few|TRBV12-3/TRBV12-4|13|.
CASSYKAGAEAFF
TGTGCCAGCAGTTATAAGGCGGGGGCTGAAGCTTTCTTT
>TRBJ2-3|few|TRBV10-3|14|TRBD1
CAISTDPGGRTQYF
TGTGCCATCAGTACGGACCCAGGGGGAAGGACGCAGTATTTT
>TRBJ1-1|few|TRBV6-1|15|TRBD1
CASSKTGGWDTEAFF
TGTGCCAGCAGTAAAACAGGGGGTTGGGACACTGAAGCTTTCTTT
>TRBJ1-5|many|TRBV20-1|12|.
CSARDPGQPQHF
TGCAGTGCTAGAGATCCTGGTCAGCCCCAGCATTTT
>TRBJ2-5|few|TRBV29-1|13|.
CSVSRAFQETQYF
TGCAGCGTTTCGAGGGCGTTTCAAGAGACCCAGTACTTC
>TRBJ2-7|many|TRBV4-3|15|.
CASSQDWDGSYEQYF
TGCGCCAGCAGCCAAGATTGGGACGGGTCCTACGAGCAGTACTTC
>TRBJ1-6|few|TRBV7-9|13|.
CASSTGPSSPLHF
TGTGCCAGCAGCACGGGACCGTCTTCACCCCTCCACTTT
>TRBJ2-2|few|TRBV11-2|18|.
CASSLVGGGNPNTGELFF
TGTGCCAGCAGCTTAGTCGGCGGCGGGAACCCGAACACCGGGGAGCTGTTTTTT
>TRBJ1-1|many|TRBV2|16|TRBD1
CASSDNSDRRNTEAFF
TGTGCCAGCAGTGACAACTCGGACAGGCGGAACACTGAAGCTTTCTTT
>TRBJ2-3|few|TRBV5-1|18|TRBD2
CASRYPGLAGGFTDTQYF
TGCGCCAGCAGATACCCGGGACTAGCGGGGGGATTCACAGATACGCAGTATTTT
>TRBJ2-7|.|TRBV12-3/TRBV12-4|14|.
CASSLVRRDSEQYF
TGTGCCAGCAGCCTCGTACGCCGGGACTCCGAGCAGTACTTC
>TRBJ2-6|few|TRBV4-3|18|.
CASSQYGTGNSGANVLTF
TGCGCCAGCAGCCAATACGGGACGGGAAACTCTGGGGCCAACGTCCTGACTTTC